The sequence of this T cell receptor (beta chain) was determined in a study of lymphopenia after photon versus proton radiotherapy. Concerning this clone itself: Its antigen is unidentified.

General study findings and limits: Authors raise, but do not show, better survival with proton therapy. Under photons, naive T cells and diversity fell while effector/memory populations rose. Post-nadir diversity loss with photons came from oligoclonal expansion, particularly CD8+ Temra cells.

Germline CDR1 reads SGHAT; CDR2 reads FQNNGV. CDR3 size: 16 residues. Losses at the gene ends were 6 bases for V and 1 base for J; bases not matched to a gene: 11. Sequencing was performed with immunoSEQ multiplex PCR; in TCRdb, only in-frame clones are kept and a portion is missing. This sample has over 40,000 clones; under 95% occur once, and the top ten carry roughly 18%. The chain has TRBV11-2 and TRBJ1-1; 7 nucleotides agree with TRBD1. The source was peripheral blood, collected from a patient treated with photon-based radiotherapy. The sequence was collected from a woman in her thirties or forties with cholangiocarcinoma. The CDR3 DNA follows: TGTGCCAGCAGTTCTAGCACGGGACAGTCGAACACTGAAGCTTTCTTT. Protein: CASSSSTGQSNTEAFF.